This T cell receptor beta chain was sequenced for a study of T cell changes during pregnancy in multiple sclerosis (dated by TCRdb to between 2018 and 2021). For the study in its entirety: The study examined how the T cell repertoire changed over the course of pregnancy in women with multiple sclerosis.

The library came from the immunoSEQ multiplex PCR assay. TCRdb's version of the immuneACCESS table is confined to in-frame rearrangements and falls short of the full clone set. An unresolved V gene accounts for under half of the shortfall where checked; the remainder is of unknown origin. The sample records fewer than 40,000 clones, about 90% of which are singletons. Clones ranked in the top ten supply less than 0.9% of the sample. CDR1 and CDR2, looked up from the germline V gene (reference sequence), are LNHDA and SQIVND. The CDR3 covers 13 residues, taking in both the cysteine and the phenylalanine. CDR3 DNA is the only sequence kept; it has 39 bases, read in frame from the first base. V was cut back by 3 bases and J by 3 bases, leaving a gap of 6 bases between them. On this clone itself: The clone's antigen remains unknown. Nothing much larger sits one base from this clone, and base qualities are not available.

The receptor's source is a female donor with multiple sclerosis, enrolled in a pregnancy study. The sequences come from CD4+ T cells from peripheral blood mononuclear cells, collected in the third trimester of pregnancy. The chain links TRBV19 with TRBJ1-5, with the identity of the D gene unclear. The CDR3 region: CASSIGTNQPQHF. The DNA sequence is TGTGCCAGTAGTATTGGCACCAATCAGCCCCAGCATTTT.